The 7 T cell receptor beta chains listed next were all sequenced from one sample in a study of blood T cell repertoires in COVID-19. Profiled with immunoSEQ multiplex PCR; TCRdb holds only in-frame clones, not every one. Among hundreds of thousands of clones listed, around 90% were seen once. Source material: peripheral blood. The receptor source for this set is a man in his fifties or sixties with acute or convalescent COVID-19.

The chain has TRBV15 and TRBJ1-1; D call uncertain. The CDR3 totals 17 residues. Germline V CDR1 and CDR2: LNHNV, YYDKDF (reference sequence). The ends were cut back, 2 bases at V and 0 bases at J, with 16 bases in the middle. The CDR3 nucleotides read TGTGCCACCAGCAGATACCAAGCGGCAGGAGTGAACACTGAAGCTTTCTTT. Translating gives CATSRYQAAGVNTEAFF.

The rearrangement joins TRBV7-8 to TRBJ1-1; 9 bases line up with TRBD1. V shed 5 bases, J shed 7 bases, and the junction held 14 bases outside the gene matches. This CDR3 region has 16 residues. Per the germline V gene, CDR1 is SGHVS and CDR2 is FQNEAQ. The CDR3 bases are TGTGCCAGCAGCGACCTCCCGGGACAGGGCGAGATTGAAGCTTTCTTT. It codes for CASSDLPGQGEIEAFF.

This chain joins TRBV19 and TRBJ1-1; D not resolved. The CDR3 totals 15 residues. Trimming removed 6 bases from V and 1 base from J, with 15 bases in between. CDR1 and CDR2 (germline): LNHDA, SQIVND (reference sequence). The chain's CDR3 is CASRGRAIPNTEAFF. DNA for the CDR3: TGTGCCAGTAGGGGCAGAGCCATTCCGAACACTGAAGCTTTCTTT.

The count of this clone is one. The chain has TRBV28 and TRBJ2-3; 7 positions agree with TRBD2. The germline CDR1 and CDR2 sequences are MDHEN and SYDVKM. V was pared by 8 bases and J by 4 bases, with 9 bases of the junction left unmatched. The CDR3 length is 14 residues. The CDR3 DNA is TGTGCCAGCTTCCGGGGCGGGGGAGCAGATACGCAGTATTTT. This encodes CASFRGGGADTQYF.

This chain uses TRBV12-5 with TRBJ2-1; the match to TRBD2 covers 7 bases. The CDR3 is made up of 16 amino acids. V was clipped by 9 bases and J by 3 bases; unmatched bases: 14. Germline assignment: CDR1 LGHNT and CDR2 FRNRAP. The CDR3: CASSDSGTNYYNEQFF. The CDR3 coding sequence is TGTGCTAGCTCGGATTCGGGGACTAACTACTACAATGAGCAGTTCTTC.

The rearrangement uses TRBV9 and TRBJ1-2, with D maybe TRBD1 (6 bases). The length of the CDR3 is 13 residues. Germline values: CDR1 SGDLS, CDR2 YYNGEE. Trimming took off 4 bases at V and 6 bases at J, with 13 bases between the two ends. CDR3: CASSSWTEDGYTF. In DNA, the CDR3 is TGTGCCAGCAGCTCTTGGACAGAAGATGGCTACACCTTC.

Concerning this clone itself: One end of the junction does not line up with germline, which may come from a read error. The rearrangement uses TRBV6-5 and TRBJ1-1; TRBD1 agrees at 9 bases. Germline CDR1 and CDR2: MNHEY and SVGAGI. CDR3 length: 12 residues. The CDR3 nucleotides read TGCCTTGGGACAGGGACGTTAGGAGAAGCTTTCTTT. Its protein product is CLGTGTLGEAFF.